The 31 T cell receptor beta chains in this list originate from one sample, sequenced in a study of T cell responses to AZD1222 COVID-19 vaccine. Produced via immunoSEQ multiplex PCR; TCRdb's table is partial and in-frame only. The data show some 120,000 clones, about 90% seen once. The sample here was peripheral blood, taken on day 0 of AZD1222 vaccination. The receptor source for this set is an adult in good health.

The CDR3 DNA reads TGCGCCAGCAGCTCGCTAGCGGGAGGGCCCTCCGAGCAGTACTTC. This encodes CASSSLAGGPSEQYF. The V call is TRBV5-1, the J call TRBJ2-7; 12 bases are shared with TRBD2. The CDR3 runs to 15 residues. The germline gives CDR1 SGHRS, CDR2 YFSETQ. V shed 3 bases, J shed 6 bases, and the junction held 7 bases outside the gene matches. The full variable domain, in which reference TRBV5-1 and TRBJ2-7 provide the parts outside the CDR3, is KAGVTQTPRYLIKTRGQQVTLSCSPISGHRSVSWYQQTPGQGLQFLFEYFSETQRNKGNFPGRFSGRQFSNSRSEMNVSTLELGDSALYLCASSSLAGGPSEQYFGPGTRLTVT.

V gene TRBV9 combines with J gene TRBJ2-2; TRBD2 matches 9 bases. V gave up 0 bases and J gave up 4 bases; unmatched junction bases: 4. The germline V gene encodes CDR1 SGDLS and CDR2 YYNGEE. This CDR3 has 16 amino acids. The CDR3 sequence: CASSVGPSGVTGELFF. CDR3 nucleotides: TGTGCCAGCAGCGTAGGGCCTAGCGGGGTCACCGGGGAGCTGTTTTTT.

This clone was recorded once. The J gene is TRBJ2-1, the V gene TRBV9; TRBD2 aligns across 7 bases. V lost 0 bases and J lost 9; bases outside the gene matches: 9. This CDR3 is built from 15 residues. Germline-derived CDR1 and CDR2 are SGDLS and YYNGEE. CDR3 in DNA: TGTGCCAGCAGCGTAGTGGCGGGAGTTGGTGTTGAGCAGTTCTTC. This codes for CASSVVAGVGVEQFF. The whole variable domain, filled in from reference TRBV9 and TRBJ2-1, reads DSGVTQTPKHLITATGQRVTLRCSPRSGDLSVYWYQQSLDQGLQFLIQYYNGEERAKGNILERFSAQQFPDLHSELNLSSLELGDSALYFCASSVVAGVGVEQFFGPGTRLTVL.

This sequence joins TRBV30 and TRBJ2-6; the D gene is possibly TRBD1 (5 bases). The CDR3 is 17 amino acids. The V gene's germline CDR1 is GTSNPN and CDR2 SVGIG (reference sequence). The V and J ends lost 4 bases and 2 bases respectively, with 18 bases between them. The CDR3, as DNA: TGTGCCTGGACTCAAGAAGGGGCTCTCGCTGGGGCCAACGTCCTGACTTTC. Protein sequence: CAWTQEGALAGANVLTF.

This clone was detected ten times or more. The J gene is TRBJ1-1, the V gene TRBV5-8, with D uncertain. The germline V gene encodes CDR1 SGHTS and CDR2 YDEGEE. The ends were cut back, 4 bases at V and 3 bases at J, with 13 bases in the middle. The CDR3 spans 14 residues. The CDR3 here is CASSEKESYTEAFF. The CDR3 nucleotides read TGTGCCAGCAGCGAGAAAGAGTCATACACTGAAGCTTTCTTT.

This clone was seen just once. The genes are TRBV28 and TRBJ2-7; D is ambiguous. The CDR3 is made up of 11 amino acids. The V end lost 3 bases, the J end lost 6 bases, and 6 bases lay between the germline ends. CDR1 is MDHEN and CDR2 is SYDVKM in the germline V gene. CDR3 sequence reads: CASSFLGEQYF. The CDR3 DNA sequence: TGTGCCAGCAGTTTTTTGGGCGAGCAGTACTTC.

CDR3 protein: CASSTRTGQETQYF. CDR3 DNA sequence: TGTGCCAGCAGCACCCGGACAGGGCAAGAGACCCAGTACTTC. The J gene is TRBJ2-5, the V gene TRBV9; 8 bases match TRBD1. Germline-derived CDR1 and CDR2 are SGDLS and YYNGEE. The CDR3 length is 14 residues. With V trimmed by 4 bases and J by 2 bases, 4 bases remained unmatched.

The chain recombines TRBV5-1 with TRBJ1-1; 12 positions match TRBD1. Germline V CDR1 and CDR2: SGHRS, YFSETQ. V shed 7 bases, J shed 1 base, and the junction held 8 bases outside the gene matches. This CDR3 has 16 amino acids. CDR3 in amino acids: CASGTGGAGGNTEAFF. The CDR3 DNA sequence: TGCGCCAGCGGGACAGGGGGCGCGGGAGGGAACACTGAAGCTTTCTTT.

This rearrangement joins TRBV7-3 to TRBJ1-1, with D hard to call. The CDR3 has 15 residues. CDR1 is SGHTA, CDR2 FQGTGA, per germline. Trimming stripped 1 base from V and 1 base from J, with 10 bases between. CDR3 sequence (DNA): TGTGCCAGCAGCTTAATCGGACTTGGGAACACTGAAGCTTTCTTT. Amino acid sequence: CASSLIGLGNTEAFF.

V usage is TRBV28 and J usage is TRBJ1-3, with D unresolved. Germline V CDR1 and CDR2: MDHEN, SYDVKM. The V end was cut by 2 bases, the J end by 3 bases, with 2 bases between. This CDR3 spans 12 amino acids. The CDR3 nucleotides read TGTGCCAGCAGTTTAGGTGGAAACACCATATATTTT. It is translated as CASSLGGNTIYF. Variable domain in full (rest from reference TRBV28 and TRBJ1-3): DVKVTQSSRYLVKRTGEKVFLECVQDMDHENMFWYRQDPGLGLRLIYFSYDVKMKEKGDIPEGYSVSREKKERFSLILESASTNQTSMYLCASSLGGNTIYFGEGSWLTVV.

This chain uses TRBV19 with TRBJ2-4; D gene unclear. The V gene's germline CDR1 is LNHDA and CDR2 SQIVND (reference sequence). Trimming stripped 8 bases from V and 9 bases from J, with 11 bases between. This CDR3 region has 11 residues. This CDR3 reads CASATSTIQYF. CDR3 bases: TGTGCCAGTGCGACCTCCACCATTCAGTACTTC. The full variable domain, in which reference TRBV19 and TRBJ2-4 provide the parts outside the CDR3, is DGGITQSPKYLFRKEGQNVTLSCEQNLNHDAMYWYRQDPGQGLRLIYYSQIVNDFQKGDIAEGYSVSREKKESFPLTVTSAQKNPTAFYLCASATSTIQYFGAGTRLSVL.

The rearrangement links TRBV28 to TRBJ2-7; D not certain. V dropped 6 bases and J dropped 1 base, with 4 bases sitting between them. Germline V lookup: CDR1 MDHEN, CDR2 SYDVKM. The CDR3 covers 11 residues. Written as DNA, the CDR3 is TGTGCCAGCAGCGGATCCTACGAGCAGTACTTC. Its translation is CASSGSYEQYF.

This clone was counted only a few times. The gene calls are TRBV28 and TRBJ1-1; D is unresolved. V lost 1 base, J lost 2 bases, and 14 bases lay in between. The CDR3 covers 16 residues. Looked up from germline, CDR1 is MDHEN and CDR2 is SYDVKM. The CDR3 sequence: CASSLSPAITNTEAFF. The CDR3 DNA sequence: TGTGCCAGCAGTTTATCTCCAGCCATCACCAACACTGAAGCTTTCTTT.

V usage is TRBV2 and J usage is TRBJ2-5; D perhaps matches TRBD2 (5 bases). Germline CDR1 and CDR2: SNHLY and FYNNEI. V was cut by 1 base and J by 5 bases, with 17 bases left in between. The CDR3 runs to 16 residues. The CDR3 is CASSEGSVGVGETQYF. The CDR3 nucleotides are TGTGCCAGCAGTGAAGGTAGTGTCGGGGTCGGTGAGACCCAGTACTTC.

This clone was observed once. This sequence joins TRBV5-6 and TRBJ2-7, with D perhaps TRBD1 (6 bases). This CDR3 comprises 12 residues. CDR1 and CDR2 (germline): SGHDT, YYEEEE. The V gene lost 4 bases and the J gene lost 6 bases, with 11 bases spanning the gap. As DNA, the CDR3 is TGTGCCAGCAGCGCAGGGGCGGTCGAGCAGTACTTC. This sequence encodes CASSAGAVEQYF.

CDR3 protein: CSAGRQGGLFF. CDR3 bases: TGCAGTGCTGGCCGACAGGGGGGTCTGTTTTTT. The chain carries TRBV20-1 and TRBJ1-4; 9 bases agree with TRBD1. The CDR3 sequence is 11 residues long. Germline V lookup: CDR1 DFQATT, CDR2 SNEGSKA (reference sequence). V shed 5 bases and J 14 bases; nucleotides not matched to a gene: 6.

The chain recombines TRBV7-6 with TRBJ2-7, with 7 bases that match TRBD1. The CDR3 loop spans 15 amino acids. CDR1 is SGHVS and CDR2 is FNYEAQ in the germline V gene. The junction had 12 bases not matched to a gene; V was cut back by 6 bases and J by 4 bases. The DNA of the CDR3 is TGTGCCAGCAGTCAAGGACAGGTTTTAGCTTACGAGCAGTACTTC. The encoded protein is CASSQGQVLAYEQYF.

This clone was picked up one time. CDR3 bases: TGCGCCAGCAGCTGGCCCTCGGAACCTTCTAACTATGGCTACACCTTC. Translation gives CASSWPSEPSNYGYTF. The chain recombines TRBV5-1 with TRBJ1-2; D not certain. This CDR3 has 16 residues. With 3 bases removed from V and 0 bases from J, the gap between germline ends came to 15 bases. Germline loops: CDR1 SGHRS, CDR2 YFSETQ.

This rearrangement joins TRBV3-1 (or the pseudogene TRBV3-2) to TRBJ2-7; no definite D call. The CDR3 has 14 residues. V shed 0 bases and J shed 0 bases, with 6 bases lying between them. The germline V gene encodes CDR1 LGHDT and CDR2 YNNKEL (reference sequence). The CDR3 sequence is CASSQDLASYEQYF. CDR3 coding DNA: TGTGCCAGCAGCCAAGATCTGGCCTCCTACGAGCAGTACTTC.

The chain combines TRBV25-1 with TRBJ1-5; 7 nucleotides line up with TRBD1. This CDR3 is built from 15 residues. Trimming removed 1 base from V and 8 bases from J; junction bases left unmatched: 8. CDR1 and CDR2 from the germline V gene are MGHDK and SYGVNS. CDR3 protein: CASSESTGMGEPQHF. DNA of the CDR3: TGTGCCAGCAGTGAATCGACAGGGATGGGAGAGCCCCAGCATTTT.

The chain employs TRBV15 and TRBJ1-6; D is undetermined. This CDR3 is 14 amino acids long. Germline loops: CDR1 LNHNV, CDR2 YYDKDF (reference sequence). Trimming removed 3 bases at V and 6 bases at J, with 9 bases between. CDR3 loop: CATSRREANSPLHF. In DNA form, the CDR3 reads TGTGCCACCAGCAGGAGGGAAGCTAATTCACCCCTCCACTTT. Combining the CDR3 with reference TRBV15 and TRBJ1-6 gives the whole variable domain DAMVIQNPRYQVTQFGKPVTLSCSQTLNHNVMYWYQQKSSQAPKLLFHYYDKDFNNEADTPDNFQSRRPNTSFCFLDIRSPGLGDTAMYLCATSRREANSPLHFGNGTRLTVT.

The gene calls are TRBV19 and TRBJ2-4; 8 bases are a match to TRBD1. Germline V lookup: CDR1 LNHDA, CDR2 SQIVND (reference sequence). V lost 3 bases and J lost 0; bases outside the gene matches: 13. This CDR3 has 19 residues. CDR3 sequence: CASSIRSPDRALAKNIQYF. The CDR3 DNA sequence: TGTGCCAGTAGTATTCGATCCCCGGACAGGGCCTTAGCCAAAAACATTCAGTACTTC.

The genes are TRBV15 and TRBJ2-5; a weak D match, TRBD2 (5 bases). V was shortened by 5 bases and J by 2 bases, with 6 bases between the two germline ends. Germline CDR1 and CDR2: LNHNV and YYDKDF (reference sequence). This CDR3 is built from 12 residues. DNA of the CDR3: TGTGCCACCAGCGGACTTCAAGAGACCCAGTACTTC. It yields the protein CATSGLQETQYF.

The chain couples TRBV9 to TRBJ1-3, with 7 bases fitting TRBD1. Per germline, CDR1 SGDLS and CDR2 YYNGEE. V shed 4 bases, J shed 0 bases, and the junction held 10 bases outside the gene matches. The length of the CDR3 is 17 residues. This CDR3 reads CASSPFPGGISGNTIYF. The CDR3 DNA is TGTGCCAGCAGCCCATTTCCAGGGGGGATCTCTGGAAACACCATATATTTT.

This sequence joins TRBV28 and TRBJ2-2, with TRBD2 matching 11 bases. The junction had 6 bases not matched to a gene; V was cut back by 0 bases and J by 6 bases. Germline loops: CDR1 MDHEN, CDR2 SYDVKM. This CDR3 spans 17 amino acids. The CDR3 loop is CASSLWMLAGGPGELFF. The CDR3 DNA reads as TGTGCCAGCAGTTTATGGATGTTAGCGGGAGGGCCCGGGGAGCTGTTTTTT.

The CDR3 spells CAIRLTDNYGYTF. The CDR3 region has the DNA TGTGCCATCAGATTAACAGATAACTATGGCTACACCTTC. The chain recombines TRBV10-3 with TRBJ1-2; D call uncertain. The CDR3 extends over 13 amino acids. Per the germline V gene, CDR1 is ENHRY and CDR2 is SYGVKD. Trimming pared 6 bases from V and 1 base from J, leaving 9 bases between.

The chain employs TRBV7-6 and TRBJ2-7; D might be TRBD2 (5 bases). CDR1 SGHVS and CDR2 FNYEAQ come from the germline V gene. Trimming shortened V by 5 bases and J by 0 bases, and 14 bases separated the two germline ends. The CDR3 loop spans 15 amino acids. CDR3 DNA sequence: TGTGCCAGCAGCCCCACGGGGTTATTCTCCTACGAGCAGTACTTC. Its translation: CASSPTGLFSYEQYF.

The genes are TRBV5-8 and TRBJ1-1; D unresolved. Germline CDR1 SGHTS, CDR2 YDEGEE. V gave up 0 bases and J gave up 4 bases, with 10 bases separating them. This CDR3 is built from 14 residues. The DNA for the CDR3 is TGTGCCAGCAGCTTGGGAGGGATACGCACTGAAGCTTTCTTT. This sequence encodes CASSLGGIRTEAFF.

Here the CDR3 DNA reads TGTGCCAGCACCTTGGGTAACGAGCAGTACTTC. Translating it yields CASTLGNEQYF. The chain recombines TRBV6-6 with TRBJ2-7; the D is unclear. V was cut by 7 bases and J by 5 bases, with 9 bases left in between. The CDR3 totals 11 residues. The germline V gene encodes CDR1 MNHNY and CDR2 SVGAGI (reference sequence).

This clone was recorded only once. V is TRBV28 and J is TRBJ2-3; 9 positions agree with TRBD2. V lost 11 bases to trimming and J lost 4 bases; unmatched junction nucleotides: 13. This CDR3 has 15 amino acids. Germline V gives CDR1 MDHEN, CDR2 SYDVKM. The CDR3 is CASQGLAGWSDTQYF. The CDR3 DNA follows: TGTGCCTCACAGGGGCTAGCGGGGTGGTCAGATACGCAGTATTTT. Full variable domain (remainder filled in from reference TRBV28 and TRBJ2-3): DVKVTQSSRYLVKRTGEKVFLECVQDMDHENMFWYRQDPGLGLRLIYFSYDVKMKEKGDIPEGYSVSREKKERFSLILESASTNQTSMYLCASQGLAGWSDTQYFGPGTRLTVL.

Only one count was recorded for this clone. The rearrangement links TRBV6-5 to TRBJ2-2; 9 bases align to TRBD2. This CDR3 region has 15 residues. Germline CDR1 and CDR2: MNHEY and SVGAGI. Trimming removed 6 bases from V and 3 bases from J; junction bases left unmatched: 5. The CDR3 nucleotides are TGTGCCAGCAGCCCGACTAGCGGTCACACCGGGGAGCTGTTTTTT. This gives the protein CASSPTSGHTGELFF.